This T cell receptor (beta chain) was sequenced during a study of OX40 agonist ivuxolimab in advanced cancers. Comment on this clone: As yet, its antigen is unknown.

The germline CDR1 and CDR2 sequences are SQVTM and ANQGSEA. This CDR3 has 16 amino acids. Deletions cut 1 base from V and 0 bases from J, with 15 bases between. Whole-study findings and limits: Dose levels from 0.1 to 3.0 mg/kg saw CD4+ and CD8+ blood T cells expand clonally by week 6. Expanded clones belonging to CD8+ T cells outnumbered, on average, those of CD4+.

Generated by immunoSEQ multiplex PCR, the TCRdb table keeps only in-frame clones and is missing some. The sample has about 18,000 clones; 70% to 90% are singletons. V is TRBV29-1 and J is TRBJ2-5; a possible D gene is TRBD1 (6 bases). Sequencing was performed on CD4+ or CD8+ T cells sorted from blood, taken in a trial of the OX40 agonist ivuxolimab. The clonotype originates from an adult with an advanced solid tumor such as melanoma, head and neck, liver or kidney cancer. The CDR3 DNA is TGCAGCGTTGAAGTGTGGGACACAAATAACCAAGAGACCCAGTACTTC. As protein: CSVEVWDTNNQETQYF.